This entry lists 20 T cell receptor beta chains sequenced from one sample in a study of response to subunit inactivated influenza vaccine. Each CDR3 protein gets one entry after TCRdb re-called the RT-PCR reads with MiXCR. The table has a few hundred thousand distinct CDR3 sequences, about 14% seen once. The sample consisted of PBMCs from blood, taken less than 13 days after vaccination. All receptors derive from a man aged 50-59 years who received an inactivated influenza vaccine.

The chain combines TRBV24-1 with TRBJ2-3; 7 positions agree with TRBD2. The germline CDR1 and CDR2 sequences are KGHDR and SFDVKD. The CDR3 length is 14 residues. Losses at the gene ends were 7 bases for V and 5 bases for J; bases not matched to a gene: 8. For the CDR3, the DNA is TGTGCCACCAGCCTAGGCCCGGGAGGAGATACGCAGTATTTT. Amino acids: CATSLGPGGDTQYF.

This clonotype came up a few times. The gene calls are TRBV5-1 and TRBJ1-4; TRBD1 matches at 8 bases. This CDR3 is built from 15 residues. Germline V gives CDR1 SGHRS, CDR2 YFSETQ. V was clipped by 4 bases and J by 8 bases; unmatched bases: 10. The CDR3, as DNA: TGCGCCAGCAGCGAATGGACAGGGTTCGGGGAAAAACTGTTTTTT. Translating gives CASSEWTGFGEKLFF.

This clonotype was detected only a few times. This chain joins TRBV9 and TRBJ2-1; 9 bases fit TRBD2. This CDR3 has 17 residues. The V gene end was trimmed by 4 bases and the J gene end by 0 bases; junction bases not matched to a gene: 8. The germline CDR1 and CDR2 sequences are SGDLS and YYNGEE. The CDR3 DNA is TGTGCCAGCAGCCCCTGGACTAGCGCGAGCTCCTACAATGAGCAGTTCTTC. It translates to CASSPWTSASSYNEQFF. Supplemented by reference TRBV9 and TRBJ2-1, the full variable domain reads DSGVTQTPKHLITATGQRVTLRCSPRSGDLSVYWYQQSLDQGLQFLIQYYNGEERAKGNILERFSAQQFPDLHSELNLSSLELGDSALYFCASSPWTSASSYNEQFFGPGTRLTVL.

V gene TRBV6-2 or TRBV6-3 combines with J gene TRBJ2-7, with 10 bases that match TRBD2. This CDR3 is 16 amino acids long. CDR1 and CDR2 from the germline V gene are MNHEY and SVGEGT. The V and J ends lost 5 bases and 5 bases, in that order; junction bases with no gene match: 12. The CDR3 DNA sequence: TGTGCCAGCAGTAATCACCCTAGCGGGAGAATACACGAGCAGTACTTC. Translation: CASSNHPSGRIHEQYF.

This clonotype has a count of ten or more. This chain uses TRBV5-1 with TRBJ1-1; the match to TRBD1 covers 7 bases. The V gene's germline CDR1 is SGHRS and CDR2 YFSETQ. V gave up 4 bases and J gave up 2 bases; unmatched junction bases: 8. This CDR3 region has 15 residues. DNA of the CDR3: TGCGCCAGCAGCCCCCAGGGGGTGACTAACACTGAAGCTTTCTTT. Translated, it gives CASSPQGVTNTEAFF.

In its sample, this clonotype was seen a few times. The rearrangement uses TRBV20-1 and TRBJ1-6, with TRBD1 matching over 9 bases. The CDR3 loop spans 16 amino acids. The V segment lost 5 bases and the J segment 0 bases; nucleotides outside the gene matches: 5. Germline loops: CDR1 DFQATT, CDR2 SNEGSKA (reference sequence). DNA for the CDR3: TGCAGTGCTCTCGGACAGGGGAACTCCTATAATTCACCCCTCCACTTT. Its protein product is CSALGQGNSYNSPLHF.

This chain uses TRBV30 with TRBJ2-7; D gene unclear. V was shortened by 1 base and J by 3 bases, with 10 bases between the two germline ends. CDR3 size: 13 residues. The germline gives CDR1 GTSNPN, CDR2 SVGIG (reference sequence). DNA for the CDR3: TGTGCCTGGAGTGAAGGAGCCGTCTACGAGCAGTACTTC. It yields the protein CAWSEGAVYEQYF.

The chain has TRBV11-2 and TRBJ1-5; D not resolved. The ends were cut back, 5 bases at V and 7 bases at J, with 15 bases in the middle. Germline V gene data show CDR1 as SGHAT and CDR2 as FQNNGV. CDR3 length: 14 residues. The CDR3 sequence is CASSIGPAGQPQHF. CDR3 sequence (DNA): TGTGCCAGCAGCATCGGGCCGGCGGGGCAGCCCCAGCATTTT.

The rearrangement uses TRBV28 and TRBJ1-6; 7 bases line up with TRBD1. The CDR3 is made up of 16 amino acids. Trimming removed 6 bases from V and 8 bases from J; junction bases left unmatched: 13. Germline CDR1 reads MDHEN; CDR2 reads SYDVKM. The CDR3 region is CASSRTMGQPDSPLHF. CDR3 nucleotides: TGTGCCAGCAGCCGAACAATGGGACAGCCGGATTCACCCCTCCACTTT. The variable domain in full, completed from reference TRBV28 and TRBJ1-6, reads DVKVTQSSRYLVKRTGEKVFLECVQDMDHENMFWYRQDPGLGLRLIYFSYDVKMKEKGDIPEGYSVSREKKERFSLILESASTNQTSMYLCASSRTMGQPDSPLHFGNGTRLTVT.

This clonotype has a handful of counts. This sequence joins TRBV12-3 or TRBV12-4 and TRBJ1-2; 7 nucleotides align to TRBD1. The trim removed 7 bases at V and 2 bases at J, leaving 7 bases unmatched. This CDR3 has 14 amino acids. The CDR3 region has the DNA TGTGCCAGCACCCCCCGGGGACAGAACTATGGCTACACCTTC. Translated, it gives CASTPRGQNYGYTF.

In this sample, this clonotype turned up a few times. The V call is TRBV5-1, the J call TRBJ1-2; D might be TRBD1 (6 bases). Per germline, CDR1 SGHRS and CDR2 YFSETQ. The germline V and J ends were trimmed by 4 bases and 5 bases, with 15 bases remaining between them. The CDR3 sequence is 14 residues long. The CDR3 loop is CASSTDSSGYGYTF. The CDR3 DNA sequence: TGCGCCAGCAGCACGGACAGTTCCGGATATGGCTACACCTTC.

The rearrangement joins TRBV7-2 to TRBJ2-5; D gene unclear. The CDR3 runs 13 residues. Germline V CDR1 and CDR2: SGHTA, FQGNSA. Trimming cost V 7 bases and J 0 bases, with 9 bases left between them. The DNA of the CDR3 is TGTGCCAGCAAGGTGGGCAACCAAGAGACCCAGTACTTC. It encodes CASKVGNQETQYF.

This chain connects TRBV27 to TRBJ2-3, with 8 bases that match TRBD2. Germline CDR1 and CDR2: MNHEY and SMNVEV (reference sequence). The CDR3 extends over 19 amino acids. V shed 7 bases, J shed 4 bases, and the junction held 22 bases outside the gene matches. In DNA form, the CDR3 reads TGTGCCAGCAATTCACAACCGGGACTAGGCCTCCGGTATGCAGATACGCAGTATTTT. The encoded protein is CASNSQPGLGLRYADTQYF.

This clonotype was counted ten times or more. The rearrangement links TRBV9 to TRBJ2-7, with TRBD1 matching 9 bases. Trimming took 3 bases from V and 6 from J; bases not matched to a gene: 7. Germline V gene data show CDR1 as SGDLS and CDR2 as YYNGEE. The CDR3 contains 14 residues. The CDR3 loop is CASSALGTGFEQYF. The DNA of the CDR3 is TGTGCCAGCAGCGCCCTGGGGACAGGGTTCGAGCAGTACTTC.

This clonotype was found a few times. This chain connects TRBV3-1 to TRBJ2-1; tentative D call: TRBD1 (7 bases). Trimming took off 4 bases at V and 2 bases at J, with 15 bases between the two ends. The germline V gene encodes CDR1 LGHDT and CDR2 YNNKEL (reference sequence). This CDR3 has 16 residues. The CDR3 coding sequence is TGTGCCAGCAGCCCGCGACAGGGAGGAACCTACAATGAGCAGTTCTTC. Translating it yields CASSPRQGGTYNEQFF.

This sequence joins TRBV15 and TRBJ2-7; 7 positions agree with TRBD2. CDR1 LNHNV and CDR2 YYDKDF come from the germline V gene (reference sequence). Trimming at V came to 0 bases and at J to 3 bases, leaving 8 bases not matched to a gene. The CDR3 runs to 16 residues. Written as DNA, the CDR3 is TGTGCCACCAGCAGAGATGGATCGGGAGGTATCTACGAGCAGTACTTC. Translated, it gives CATSRDGSGGIYEQYF.

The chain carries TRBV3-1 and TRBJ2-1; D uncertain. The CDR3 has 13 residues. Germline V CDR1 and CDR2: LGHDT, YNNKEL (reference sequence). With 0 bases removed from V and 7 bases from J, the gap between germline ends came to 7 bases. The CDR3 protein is CASSQDWENEQFF. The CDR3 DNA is TGTGCCAGCAGCCAAGATTGGGAAAATGAGCAGTTCTTC.

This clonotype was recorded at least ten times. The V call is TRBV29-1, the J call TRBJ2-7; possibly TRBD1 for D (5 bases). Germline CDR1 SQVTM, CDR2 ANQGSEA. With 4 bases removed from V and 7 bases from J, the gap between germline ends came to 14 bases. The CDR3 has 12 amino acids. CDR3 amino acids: CSVVWGVGEQYF. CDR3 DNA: TGCAGCGTTGTCTGGGGCGTCGGGGAGCAGTACTTC.

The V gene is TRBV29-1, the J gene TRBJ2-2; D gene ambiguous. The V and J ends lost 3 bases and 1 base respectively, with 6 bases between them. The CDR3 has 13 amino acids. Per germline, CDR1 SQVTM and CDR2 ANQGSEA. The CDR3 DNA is TGCAGCGTTGATTTCGGGAACACCGGGGAGCTGTTTTTT. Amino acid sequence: CSVDFGNTGELFF.

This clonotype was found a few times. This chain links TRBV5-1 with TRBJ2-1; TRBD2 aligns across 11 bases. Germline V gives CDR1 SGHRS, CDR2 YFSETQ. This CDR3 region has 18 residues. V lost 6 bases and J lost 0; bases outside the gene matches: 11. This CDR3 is CASKIGTSGFSSYNEQFF. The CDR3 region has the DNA TGCGCCAGCAAGATAGGGACTAGCGGTTTCAGCTCCTACAATGAGCAGTTCTTC.